These 2 T cell receptor beta chains originate from one sample sequenced in a study of T cells after yellow fever vaccination. TCRdb ran MiXCR on the 5' RACE reads and lists one entry per CDR3 protein. Among 200,000 to 250,000 distinct CDR3 sequences listed, less than 8.5% were seen once. This material consisted of CD4+ T cells sorted from PBMCs, taken 15 days after the yellow fever booster vaccination. These TCRs come from a man aged 25-40 years who received the YFV17D yellow fever vaccine.

This clonotype was counted between two and nine times. The rearrangement links TRBV27 to TRBJ2-7; D uncertain. Trimming removed 2 bases at V and 2 bases at J, with 7 bases between. The V gene's germline CDR1 is MNHEY and CDR2 SMNVEV (reference sequence). The CDR3 has 13 amino acids. The CDR3, as DNA: TGTGCCAGCAGTTTAGCAGTCCCCTACGAGCAGTACTTC. Amino acid sequence: CASSLAVPYEQYF.

The chain uses TRBV3-1 and TRBJ2-7; 8 positions match TRBD2. The CDR3 contains 17 residues. CDR1 is LGHDT, CDR2 YNNKEL, per germline (reference sequence). Germline trimming cut 0 bases from V and 2 bases from J; bases unmatched to any gene: 9. CDR3 loop: CASSQESGGLLPYEQYF. CDR3 DNA: TGTGCCAGCAGCCAAGAGTCGGGGGGGCTCCTACCCTACGAGCAGTACTTC.